The 19 T cell receptor beta chains below all came from one sample that was sequenced in a study of T cell responses to AZD1222 COVID-19 vaccine. Profiling relied on immunoSEQ multiplex PCR, and the TCRdb table lists in-frame clones only, not all of them. Of 100,000 to 150,000 clones listed, approximately 85% are singletons. This specimen was peripheral blood, taken 28 days after the second AZD1222 dose. Receptors were obtained from an adult who received the AZD1222 COVID-19 vaccine.

The V and J genes are TRBV3-1 (or the pseudogene TRBV3-2) and TRBJ2-5; maybe TRBD1 (6 bases). The V end was cut by 6 bases, the J end by 5 bases, with 13 bases between. The CDR3 spans 13 residues. Germline V gives CDR1 LGHDT, CDR2 YNNKEL (reference sequence). The CDR3: CASSRQEMETQYF. CDR3 bases: TGTGCCAGCAGTCGACAGGAGATGGAGACCCAGTACTTC.

The chain carries TRBV3-1 (or the pseudogene TRBV3-2) and TRBJ2-1, with 8 positions matching TRBD2. The CDR3 runs 14 residues. The germline V gene has CDR1 LGHDT and CDR2 YNNKEL (reference sequence). With V trimmed by 1 base and J by 12 bases, 8 bases remained unmatched. This CDR3 is CASSQAQRGSRQFF. CDR3 nucleotides: TGTGCCAGCAGCCAAGCGCAGCGGGGGAGTAGGCAGTTCTTC.

The DNA of the CDR3 is TGTGCCAGCAGTAGCCGTGGCAGGAACTATGGCTACACCTTC. It encodes CASSSRGRNYGYTF. The J gene is TRBJ1-2, the V gene TRBV6-5; D not certain. This CDR3 has 14 amino acids. CDR1 is MNHEY and CDR2 is SVGAGI in the germline V gene. V was clipped by 5 bases and J by 2 bases, with 12 bases between them.

CDR3 in amino acids: CASRLGGNDSPLHF. CDR3 coding DNA: TGTGCCAGCAGACTCGGGGGTAATGATTCACCCCTCCACTTT. This chain links TRBV28 with TRBJ1-6; D is perhaps TRBD1 (5 bases). Trimming took off 6 bases at V and 8 bases at J, with 14 bases between the two ends. Germline V gene data show CDR1 as MDHEN and CDR2 as SYDVKM. The CDR3 has 14 residues.

The gene calls are TRBV7-6 and TRBJ2-3; 8 positions agree with TRBD1. Germline loops: CDR1 SGHVS, CDR2 FNYEAQ. V was clipped by 5 bases and J by 4 bases; unmatched bases: 14. The CDR3 consists of 17 residues. The CDR3 here is CASSTGGGWLASDTQYF. Here the CDR3 DNA reads TGTGCCAGCAGCACAGGGGGTGGTTGGCTAGCGTCAGATACGCAGTATTTT.

J is TRBJ2-2 and V is TRBV11-3; TRBD1 is a possible D gene (5 bases). The V and J ends lost 1 base and 3 bases respectively, with 9 bases between them. This CDR3 spans 15 amino acids. Germline loops: CDR1 SGHNT, CDR2 YENEEA. The CDR3 nucleotides are TGTGCCAGCAGCTTAGGGGGCCGGGACACCGGGGAGCTGTTTTTT. Amino acids: CASSLGGRDTGELFF.

The chain carries TRBV20-1 and TRBJ1-2, with 7 bases aligning to TRBD1. Germline trimming cut 3 bases from V and 7 bases from J; bases unmatched to any gene: 8. Germline values: CDR1 DFQATT, CDR2 SNEGSKA (reference sequence). The CDR3 contains 13 residues. CDR3 in amino acids: CSASPGGSLGYTF. CDR3 nucleotide sequence: TGCAGTGCTAGTCCAGGGGGTTCCCTTGGCTACACCTTC.

This clone was found once. The chain employs TRBV28 and TRBJ1-5; no reliable D call. Looked up from germline, CDR1 is MDHEN and CDR2 is SYDVKM. The V and J ends lost 5 bases and 5 bases respectively, with 4 bases between them. This CDR3 contains 11 residues. CDR3 loop: CASSKYQPQHF. Here the CDR3 DNA reads TGTGCCAGCAGTAAATATCAGCCCCAGCATTTT.

The J gene is TRBJ2-3, the V gene TRBV7-2, with 13 bases that match TRBD2. The germline V gene encodes CDR1 SGHTA and CDR2 FQGNSA. The trim removed 5 bases at V and 1 base at J, leaving 3 bases unmatched. The CDR3 is 16 amino acids. CDR3 region: CASSEGLAGRTDTQYF. The CDR3 region has the DNA TGTGCCAGCAGCGAGGGACTAGCGGGACGCACAGATACGCAGTATTTT.

This rearrangement joins TRBV9 to TRBJ1-1; 10 positions match TRBD1. The ends lost 3 bases at V and 0 bases at J; junction bases unmatched: 8. Looked up from germline, CDR1 is SGDLS and CDR2 is YYNGEE. This CDR3 region has 17 residues. This CDR3 is CASSAQGQGTLNTEAFF. The CDR3 DNA is TGTGCCAGCAGCGCCCAGGGACAGGGGACCTTGAACACTGAAGCTTTCTTT.

On this clone itself: This CDR3 is also generated by other DNA sequences in the sample. This chain uses TRBV3-1 (or the pseudogene TRBV3-2) with TRBJ1-5; D uncertain. Trimming pared 1 base from V and 7 bases from J, leaving 5 bases between. The CDR3 covers 12 residues. Germline CDR1 reads LGHDT; CDR2 reads YNNKEL (reference sequence). The CDR3 nucleotides read TGTGCCAGCAGCCAAGTAGGACAGCCCCAGCATTTT. Its protein product is CASSQVGQPQHF.

The chain joins TRBV18 to TRBJ2-1; 8 nucleotides match TRBD1. The length of the CDR3 is 14 residues. Germline loops: CDR1 KGHSH, CDR2 LQKENI. Unmatched junction bases numbered 0, after V lost 2 bases and J lost 3 bases. The CDR3 protein is CASSPTGGYNEQFF. CDR3 bases: TGTGCCAGCTCACCAACAGGGGGCTACAATGAGCAGTTCTTC.

V is TRBV28 and J is TRBJ2-7, with 7 nucleotides matching TRBD1. The CDR3 contains 12 residues. Germline lookup yields CDR1 MDHEN and CDR2 SYDVKM. The trim removed 8 bases at V and 1 base at J, leaving 2 bases unmatched. Here the CDR3 DNA reads TGTGCCAGCGAGACAGGGTCCTACGAGCAGTACTTC. Translating it yields CASETGSYEQYF.

This clone was detected only a few times. The chain recombines TRBV7-9 with TRBJ1-4; weak D call: TRBD1 (6 bases). CDR1 is SEHNR, CDR2 FQNEAQ, per germline (reference sequence). The germline V and J ends were trimmed by 5 bases and 1 base, with 14 bases remaining between them. The length of the CDR3 is 16 residues. The CDR3: CASSPGALGTNEKLFF. CDR3 in DNA: TGTGCCAGCAGCCCGGGGGCGCTTGGAACTAATGAAAAACTGTTTTTT.

The V call is TRBV5-1, the J call TRBJ1-6, with a weak D call TRBD1 (6 bases). From germline, CDR1 is SGHRS and CDR2 YFSETQ. The CDR3 has 16 amino acids. Trimming stripped 5 bases from V and 8 bases from J, with 20 bases between. CDR3 sequence (DNA): TGCGCCAGCAGGCTACAACCGGGACACAAAGATTCACCCCTCCACTTT. Protein product: CASRLQPGHKDSPLHF. Using reference TRBV5-1 and TRBJ1-6 for the parts outside the CDR3, the full variable domain is KAGVTQTPRYLIKTRGQQVTLSCSPISGHRSVSWYQQTPGQGLQFLFEYFSETQRNKGNFPGRFSGRQFSNSRSEMNVSTLELGDSALYLCASRLQPGHKDSPLHFGNGTRLTVT.

The V gene is TRBV24-1, the J gene TRBJ2-3; D gene unclear. The CDR3 consists of 14 residues. Germline values: CDR1 KGHDR, CDR2 SFDVKD. Trimming took 7 bases from V and 3 from J, leaving 13 bases between them. The CDR3 DNA sequence: TGTGCCACCAGAGATCCCGTTCTGACAGATACGCAGTATTTT. It encodes CATRDPVLTDTQYF.

This sequence joins TRBV12-5 and TRBJ2-2, with TRBD1 as a possible D gene (7 bases). CDR3 length equals 15 residues. Trimming took 0 bases from V and 3 from J, leaving 8 bases between them. The V gene's germline CDR1 is LGHNT and CDR2 FRNRAP. CDR3 sequence reads: CASGLVRGDTGELFF. Written as DNA, the CDR3 is TGTGCTAGTGGTTTGGTCAGGGGGGACACCGGGGAGCTGTTTTTT.

The J gene is TRBJ1-3, the V gene TRBV11-2; tentatively, D is TRBD1 (6 bases). Germline CDR1 reads SGHAT; CDR2 reads FQNNGV. CDR3 length: 15 amino acids. With 4 bases removed from V and 2 bases from J, the gap between germline ends came to 12 bases. The CDR3 DNA is TGTGCCAGCAGCTCCGGGACAAGCGCTGGAAACACCATATATTTT. Encoded protein: CASSSGTSAGNTIYF.

This chain links TRBV5-4 with TRBJ2-1, with D possibly being TRBD1 (6 bases). The CDR3 runs 14 residues. The germline CDR1 and CDR2 sequences are SGHNT and YYREEE (reference sequence). V was trimmed by 2 bases and J by 13 bases, leaving 19 bases between them. CDR3 coding DNA: TGTGCCAGCAGCTTTGCACAGGGTGGAGCCGAACAGTTCTTC. This gives the protein CASSFAQGGAEQFF. Full variable domain (remainder filled in from reference TRBV5-4 and TRBJ2-1): ETGVTQSPTHLIKTRGQQVTLRCSSQSGHNTVSWYQQALGQGPQFIFQYYREEENGRGNFPPRFSGLQFPNYSSELNVNALELDDSALYLCASSFAQGGAEQFFGPGTRLTVL.